This paragraph covers one T cell receptor (beta chain) sequence. This specimen belongs to a study of shared clonotypes between healthy human individuals. Germline CDR1 is SGHKS and CDR2 is YYEKEE (reference sequence). V lost 2 bases and J 8 bases, leaving 11 bases between the germline ends. The CDR3 runs to 13 residues. Donors comprised healthy HIV-negative adults lacking recent acute infections or vaccinations. The run depth of the assay was deep. Each subset's genomic DNA was shared equally among a number of immunoSEQ plates. Methods used by the authors: Junction-only immunoSEQ sequences carried no quality scores, so filtering differed. Method: immunoSEQ multiplex PCR; TCRdb's copy keeps in-frame clones and lacks some. V and J calls plus clone size are reproduced from that table; the DNA served to infer D and trimming. Among 400,000 to 500,000 clones listed, roughly 85% were seen once.

The chain has TRBV5-5 and TRBJ1-3; D not certain. The sample comprised PBMCs. This receptor was taken from a woman between 40 and 50 years old in good health. Some clones in this sample may be carry-over from other donors' samples. The CDR3 here is CASSLDLFDTIYF. For the CDR3, the DNA is TGTGCCAGCAGCTTAGACCTCTTTGACACCATATATTTT.